Described below is a single TCR beta chain sequence and its context. The antigen is undetermined. TCRdb re-derived calls from the 5' RACE reads in MiXCR, one entry per CDR3 protein. The sample comprises 200,000 to 250,000 distinct CDR3 sequences, roughly 7.5% of which are singletons, and 5.4% rests with the top ten. This record comes from a study of identical twins. The study, taken as a whole, reports: The conclusions drew on cross-sectional statistical analysis instead of tracking the same donors.

Healthy Caucasian individuals made up all the donors. Germline V gives CDR1 SGHAT, CDR2 FQNNGV. The CDR3 totals 18 residues. V lost 2 bases, J lost 0 bases, and 8 bases stayed unmatched. The same sample was also studied in work on yellow fever vaccine responses in identical twins.

The chain has TRBV11-2 and TRBJ2-1; 9 bases are shared with TRBD2. This clonotype originated in a woman aged 18-29 years in good health. The source material was CD8+ T cells sorted from blood. The chain's CDR3 is CASSLRWRGGLSYNEQFF. In DNA, the CDR3 is TGTGCCAGCAGCTTAAGATGGCGGGGGGGCCTCTCCTACAATGAGCAGTTCTTC. Complete variable domain (other parts from reference TRBV11-2 and TRBJ2-1): EAGVAQSPRYKIIEKRQSVAFWCNPISGHATLYWYQQILGQGPKLLIQFQNNGVVDDSQLPKDRFSAERLKGVDSTLKIQPAKLEDSAVYLCASSLRWRGGLSYNEQFFGPGTRLTVL.